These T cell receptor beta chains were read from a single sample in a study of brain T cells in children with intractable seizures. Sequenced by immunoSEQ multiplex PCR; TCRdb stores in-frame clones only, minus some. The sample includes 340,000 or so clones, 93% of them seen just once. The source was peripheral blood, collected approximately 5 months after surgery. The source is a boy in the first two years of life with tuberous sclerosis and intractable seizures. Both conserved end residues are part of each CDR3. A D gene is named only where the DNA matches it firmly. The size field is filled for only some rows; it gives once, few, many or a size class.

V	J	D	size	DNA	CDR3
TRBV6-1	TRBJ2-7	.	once	TGTGCCAGCAGTGAATACTCCGCGGGGTCCTACGAGCAGTACTTC	CASSEYSAGSYEQYF
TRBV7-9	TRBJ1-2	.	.	TGTGCCAGCAGCGCGCCCTCCAGGGAAGGCAACTATGGCTACACCTTC	CASSAPSREGNYGYTF
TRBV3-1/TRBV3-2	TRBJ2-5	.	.	TGTGCCAGCAGCCAAGTAGAAGGGGGGGCGGAGACCCAGTACTTC	CASSQVEGGAETQYF
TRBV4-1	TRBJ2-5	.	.	TGCGCCAGCAGCTGGGGCATCCAAGAGACCCAGTACTTC	CASSWGIQETQYF
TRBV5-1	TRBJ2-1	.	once	TGCGCCAGCAGCGGGGCTGGGGTGGATGATGAGCAGTTCTTC	CASSGAGVDDEQFF
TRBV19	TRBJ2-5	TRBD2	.	TGTGCCAGTAGTATCCTAGCGGGAGAGACCCAGTACTTC	CASSILAGETQYF
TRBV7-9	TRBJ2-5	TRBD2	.	TGTGCCAGCAGTTCCCCTCGGGGAGGGTGGCAAGAGACCCAGTACTTC	CASSSPRGGWQETQYF
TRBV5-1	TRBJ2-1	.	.	TGCGCCAGCAGCTTGGTCGGTTTGGTGGGAGGGGGCGATGAGCAGTTCTTC	CASSLVGLVGGGDEQFF
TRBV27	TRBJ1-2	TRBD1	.	TGTGCCAGCAGAGGGACAGGGGGCGGCTACACCTTC	CASRGTGGGYTF
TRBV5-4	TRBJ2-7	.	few	TGTGCCAGCAGCTTCCGGGACGGGCGCTACGAGCAGTACTTC	CASSFRDGRYEQYF
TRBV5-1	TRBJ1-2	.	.	TGCGCCAGCAGCCCGCAGCTGGTAGAAGGTTATGGCTACACCTTC	CASSPQLVEGYGYTF
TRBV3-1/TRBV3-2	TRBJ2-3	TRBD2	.	TGTGCCAGCAGCAAGGGGTGGGGGGGACCCACAGATACGCAGTATTTT	CASSKGWGGPTDTQYF
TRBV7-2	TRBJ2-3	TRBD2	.	TGTGCCAGCAGCGGCCTAGCGGGGGGCGGGAGGGCCCTGGGTACGCAGTATTTT	CASSGLAGGGRALGTQYF
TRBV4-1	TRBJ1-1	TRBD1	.	TGCGCCAGCAGCCCCCGACAGGGGGTACGCTTGAACACTGAAGCTTTCTTT	CASSPRQGVRLNTEAFF
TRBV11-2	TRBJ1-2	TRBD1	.	TGTGCCAGCAGCTTAGATTTCGGGACAGGGTATGGCTACACCTTC	CASSLDFGTGYGYTF
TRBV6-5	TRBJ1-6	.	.	TGTGCCAGCAGTCGGGCTGGCCCCCTCCACTTT	CASSRAGPLHF
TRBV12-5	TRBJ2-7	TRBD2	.	TGTGCTAGTGGTTTGGCAAGAACAGGACGGGAGGTCTACGAGCAGTACTTC	CASGLARTGREVYEQYF
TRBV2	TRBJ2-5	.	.	TGTGCCAGCGATACCAGAAGTGGGGGAACAGAGACCCAGTACTTC	CASDTRSGGTETQYF
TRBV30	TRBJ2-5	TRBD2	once	TGTGCCTGGTCGGGACTAGCGGGGAGGGAGACCCAGTACTTC	CAWSGLAGRETQYF
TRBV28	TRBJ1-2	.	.	TGTGCCAGCAGTTTTTGGGGTCCGGGAGGTATCTATGGCTACACCTTC	CASSFWGPGGIYGYTF
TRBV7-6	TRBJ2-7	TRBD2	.	TGTGCCAGCAGCTTATCTGAGACTAGCGGGAGTTACGAGCAGTACTTC	CASSLSETSGSYEQYF
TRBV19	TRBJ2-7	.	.	TGTGCCAGTAGTATGCAGTTCAACAACTACGAGCAGTACTTC	CASSMQFNNYEQYF
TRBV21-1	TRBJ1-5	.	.	TGTGCCAGCAGGTCGGCTCTTCCCAATCAGCCCCAGCATTTT	CASRSALPNQPQHF
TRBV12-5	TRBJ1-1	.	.	TGTGCTAGTGAGGGGGGACTGATAAACACTGAAGCTTTCTTT	CASEGGLINTEAFF
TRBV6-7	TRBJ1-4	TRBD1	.	TGTGCCAGCAGAGACAGGGGGGCTGAAAAACTGTTTTTT	CASRDRGAEKLFF
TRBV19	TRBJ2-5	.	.	TGTGCCAGTAGTATCCTCGGGACACCAAGAGGCCAAGAGACCCAGTACTTC	CASSILGTPRGQETQYF
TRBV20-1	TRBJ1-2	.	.	TGCAGTGCTAGAGAGGGTAATGGCTACACCTTC	CSAREGNGYTF
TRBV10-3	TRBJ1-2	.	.	TGTGCCATCAGTCTAGAACAACAAAACTATGGCTACACCTTC	CAISLEQQNYGYTF
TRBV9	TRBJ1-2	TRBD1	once	TGTGCCAGCAGCGTACAGGACAGGGCCGCTAACTATGGCTACACCTTC	CASSVQDRAANYGYTF
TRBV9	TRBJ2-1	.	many	TGTGCCAGCAGCGTAGAAGGTGGGGGGATTTCGGATGAGCAGTTCTTC	CASSVEGGGISDEQFF
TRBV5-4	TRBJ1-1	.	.	TGTGCCAGCAGCTTGGGCGGGGCCCTGAACACTGAAGCTTTCTTT	CASSLGGALNTEAFF
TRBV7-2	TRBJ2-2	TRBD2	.	TGTGCCAGCATCCCGCACCCCTGGACTAGCGGGAACACCGGGGAGCTGTTTTTT	CASIPHPWTSGNTGELFF
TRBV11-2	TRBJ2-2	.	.	TGTGCCAGCAGGGCAGGGACAAGGGGCCACCGGGAGCTGTTTTTT	CASRAGTRGHRELFF
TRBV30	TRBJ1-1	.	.	TGTGCCTGGAGTGTAGCTCGTGAAGCTTTCTTT	CAWSVAREAFF
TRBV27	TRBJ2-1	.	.	TGTGCCAGCAGTTTTAGGGGCCTAAGTAACAATGAGCAGTTCTTC	CASSFRGLSNNEQFF
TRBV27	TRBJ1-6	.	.	TGTGCCAGCGGTGTACGCTCCTATAATTCACCCCTCCACTTT	CASGVRSYNSPLHF
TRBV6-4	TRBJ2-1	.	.	TGTGCCAGCAGTGACTCAACGACGGGCTCCTACAATGAGCAGTTCTTC	CASSDSTTGSYNEQFF
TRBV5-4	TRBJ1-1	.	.	TGTGCCAGCAGCTTGGAAAAACGGGGACAAACCACTGAAGCTTTCTTT	CASSLEKRGQTTEAFF
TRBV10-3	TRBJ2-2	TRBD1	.	TGTGCCATCAGTACTCCGGCCGGGACAGGGGCTAACACCGGGGAGCTGTTTTTT	CAISTPAGTGANTGELFF
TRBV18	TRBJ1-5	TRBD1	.	TGTGCCAGCTCACCACCGGGTAGGGACAGCGGCGCCCAGCATTTT	CASSPPGRDSGAQHF
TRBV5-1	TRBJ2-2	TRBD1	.	TGCGCCAGCAGCTTGATGCCGACAGGGCAGAACACCGGGGAGCTGTTTTTT	CASSLMPTGQNTGELFF
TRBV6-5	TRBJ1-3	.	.	TGTGCCAGCAGTCCCACGGGCCACTCTGGAAACACCATATATTTT	CASSPTGHSGNTIYF
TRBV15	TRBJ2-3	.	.	TGTGCCACCAGCAGTAAGAGCACAGATACGCAGTATTTT	CATSSKSTDTQYF
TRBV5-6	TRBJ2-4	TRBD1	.	TGTGCCAGCAGCGGTACCGGGACAGAGAGGAACATTCAGTACTTC	CASSGTGTERNIQYF
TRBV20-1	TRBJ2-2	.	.	TGCAGTGCTAGTGGAACCGCCGGGGTCTCCGGGGAGCTGTTTTTT	CSASGTAGVSGELFF
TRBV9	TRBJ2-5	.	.	TGTGCCAGCAGCCGCGGGGTAGAGATGGAGACCCAGTACTTC	CASSRGVEMETQYF
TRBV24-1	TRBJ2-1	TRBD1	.	TGTGCCACCGGTCCCCCAGGGGGAAATGAGCAGTTCTTC	CATGPPGGNEQFF
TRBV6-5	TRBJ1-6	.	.	TGTGCCAGCAGTCGTCGTCCCGAATATAATTCACCCCTCCACTTT	CASSRRPEYNSPLHF
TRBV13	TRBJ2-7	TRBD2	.	TGTGCCAGCAGCCCTCGGACTAGTAGCTACGAGCAGTACTTC	CASSPRTSSYEQYF
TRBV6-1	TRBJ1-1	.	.	TGTGCCAGCAGTGAAGCCTCAGGGTGGATGGGCACTGAAGCTTTCTTT	CASSEASGWMGTEAFF
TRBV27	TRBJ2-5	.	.	TGTGCCAGCAGTCCCCAGGGTTTCCAAGAGACCCAGTACTTC	CASSPQGFQETQYF
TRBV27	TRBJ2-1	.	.	TGTGCCAGCAGTTTCGAAGGTTACAATGAGCAGTTCTTC	CASSFEGYNEQFF
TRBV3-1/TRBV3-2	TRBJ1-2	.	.	TGTGCCAGCAGCCAAGAATTGGGACCCAGGGGAAATGGCTACACCTTC	CASSQELGPRGNGYTF
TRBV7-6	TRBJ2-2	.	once	TGTGCCAGCAGCCTAACGAGGACACCGAACACCGGGGAGCTGTTTTTT	CASSLTRTPNTGELFF